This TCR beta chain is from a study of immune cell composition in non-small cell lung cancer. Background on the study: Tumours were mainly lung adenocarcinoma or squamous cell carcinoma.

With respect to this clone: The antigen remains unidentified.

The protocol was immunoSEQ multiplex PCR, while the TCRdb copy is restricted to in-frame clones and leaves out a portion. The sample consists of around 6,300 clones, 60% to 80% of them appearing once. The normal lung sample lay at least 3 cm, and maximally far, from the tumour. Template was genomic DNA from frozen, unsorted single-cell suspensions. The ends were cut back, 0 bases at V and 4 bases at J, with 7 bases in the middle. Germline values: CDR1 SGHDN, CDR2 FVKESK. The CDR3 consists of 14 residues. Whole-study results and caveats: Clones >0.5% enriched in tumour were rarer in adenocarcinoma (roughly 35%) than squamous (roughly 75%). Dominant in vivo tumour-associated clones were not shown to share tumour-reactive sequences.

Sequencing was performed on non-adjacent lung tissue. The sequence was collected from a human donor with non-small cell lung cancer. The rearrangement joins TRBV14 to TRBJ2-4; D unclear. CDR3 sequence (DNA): TGTGCCAGCAGCCAAGATCAGGTTAAAAACATTCAGTACTTC. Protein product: CASSQDQVKNIQYF.